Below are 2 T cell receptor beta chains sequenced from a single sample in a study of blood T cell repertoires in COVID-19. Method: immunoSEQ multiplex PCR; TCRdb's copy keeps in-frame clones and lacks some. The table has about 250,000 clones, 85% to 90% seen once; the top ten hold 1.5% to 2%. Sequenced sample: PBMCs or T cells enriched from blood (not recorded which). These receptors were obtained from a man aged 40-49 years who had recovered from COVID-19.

The CDR3 region has the DNA TGCGCCAGCAGCCAAGTTCGCTATGGCTACACCTTC. It encodes CASSQVRYGYTF. The genes are TRBV4-1 and TRBJ1-2; no firm D call. Trimming pared 1 base from V and 4 bases from J, leaving 4 bases between. Germline-derived CDR1 and CDR2 are MGHRA and YSYEKL. The CDR3 runs 12 residues.

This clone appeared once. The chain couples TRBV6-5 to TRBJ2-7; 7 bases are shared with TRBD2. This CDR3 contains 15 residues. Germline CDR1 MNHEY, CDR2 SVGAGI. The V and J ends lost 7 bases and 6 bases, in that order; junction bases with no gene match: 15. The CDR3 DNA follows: TGTGCCAGCACGGGGGAGGGGCTAGGAGGCTCCGAGCAGTACTTC. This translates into CASTGEGLGGSEQYF.